This T cell receptor (beta chain) was retrieved from a study of T-cell reconstitution after alpha-beta-depleted transplantation in children. The germline V gene has CDR1 LGHNA and CDR2 YSLEER. CDR3 length: 14 residues. V gave up 0 bases and J gave up 3 bases, with 6 bases separating them. Library preparation (for TCRbeta) was performed with unique molecular identifiers. TCRdb analysed the PCR reads with MiXCR anew, one entry per CDR3 protein. The data show about 600,000 distinct CDR3 sequences, roughly a tenth seen once. The genes are TRBV4-3 and TRBJ1-5; unclear D gene. The origin of this receptor is a human donor who donated a stem cell graft to a child with acute myeloid leukemia. This sample comprised PBMCs from the stem cell graft donor, obtained from the stem cell graft. This CDR3 reads CASSQDGTNQPQHF. In DNA, the CDR3 is TGCGCCAGCAGCCAAGATGGAACCAATCAGCCCCAGCATTTT.